These 17 T cell receptor beta chains were sequenced from one sample in a study of early T cells in non-severe SARS-CoV-2 infection. TCRdb analysed the 5' RACE reads with MiXCR anew, one entry per CDR3 protein. The sample has about 77,000 distinct CDR3 sequences, about 9.6% seen once. The sequencing input was whole blood. These TCRs come from an adult who was a healthcare worker with PCR-confirmed SARS-CoV-2 infection or an uninfected control (not recorded which).

In this sample, this clonotype turned up many times. The chain uses TRBV6-5 and TRBJ2-2; D gene ambiguous. From germline, CDR1 is MNHEY and CDR2 SVGAGI. The length of the CDR3 is 15 residues. V lost 0 bases to trimming and J lost 1 base, with 6 bases between them. The CDR3 nucleotides are TGTGCCAGCAGTTACTCGAGGTTGAACACCGGGGAGCTGTTTTTT. This encodes CASSYSRLNTGELFF.

The rearrangement joins TRBV5-4 to TRBJ2-1; TRBD2 matches at 13 bases. CDR3 length: 15 residues. The junction had 8 bases not matched to a gene; V was cut back by 4 bases and J by 10 bases. CDR1 SGHNT and CDR2 YYREEE come from the germline V gene (reference sequence). Written as DNA, the CDR3 is TGTGCCAGCAGCCCCGGGACTAGCGGGATAGGGGAGCAGTTCTTC. Translating it yields CASSPGTSGIGEQFF.

The J gene is TRBJ2-5, the V gene TRBV18; no firm D call. CDR1 is KGHSH and CDR2 is LQKENI in the germline V gene. The CDR3 runs 13 residues. Trimming removed 5 bases at V and 4 bases at J, with 11 bases between. The CDR3 region is CASSSSTGETQYF. The CDR3 nucleotides are TGTGCCAGCTCATCCAGCACGGGAGAGACCCAGTACTTC.

J is TRBJ1-3 and V is TRBV7-6, with D possibly matching TRBD1 (5 bases). Trimming cost V 3 bases and J 1 base, with 13 bases left between them. From germline, CDR1 is SGHVS and CDR2 FNYEAQ. CDR3 length equals 16 residues. CDR3 coding DNA: TGTGCCAGCAGCTTGGCAGGGAGAGCGTCTGGAAACACCATATATTTT. Amino acids: CASSLAGRASGNTIYF.

This clonotype showed up many times. This chain joins TRBV7-8 and TRBJ2-7; 7 nucleotides align to TRBD1. V was pared by 1 base and J by 7 bases, with 4 bases of the junction left unmatched. The CDR3 contains 13 residues. Germline V gives CDR1 SGHVS, CDR2 FQNEAQ. The CDR3 loop is CASSLVETGEQYF. Written as DNA, the CDR3 is TGTGCCAGCAGCTTAGTAGAGACAGGGGAGCAGTACTTC. Full variable domain (rest looked up from reference TRBV7-8 and TRBJ2-7): GAGVSQSPRYKVAKRGQDVALRCDPISGHVSLFWYQQALGQGPEFLTYFQNEAQLDKSGLPSDRFFAERPEGSVSTLKIQRTQQEDSAVYLCASSLVETGEQYFGPGTRLTVT.

Many counts were recorded for this clonotype. The J gene is TRBJ2-7, the V gene TRBV9, with D possibly TRBD1 on 6 matching bases. The V end lost 1 base, the J end lost 6 bases, and 8 bases lay between the germline ends. The CDR3 is 12 residues long. The germline V gene encodes CDR1 SGDLS and CDR2 YYNGEE. The CDR3 bases are TGTGCCAGCAGCGTAACAGGGTCCGAGCAGTACTTC. Protein sequence: CASSVTGSEQYF.

CDR3 amino acids: CAWSKEFGKNIQYF. As DNA, the CDR3 is TGTGCCTGGAGTAAGGAATTCGGCAAAAACATTCAGTACTTC. The J gene is TRBJ2-4, the V gene TRBV30; no firm D call. Trimming removed 2 bases at V and 3 bases at J, with 11 bases between. Germline V gene lookup returns CDR1 GTSNPN and CDR2 SVGIG (reference sequence). CDR3 length equals 14 residues.

This clonotype was detected only a few times. V gene TRBV9 combines with J gene TRBJ1-6; D gene ambiguous. Trimming cost V 3 bases and J 7 bases, with 5 bases left between them. The CDR3 extends over 12 amino acids. Germline V CDR1 and CDR2: SGDLS, YYNGEE. CDR3 nucleotide sequence: TGTGCCAGCAGCGAACTGAATTCACCCCTCCACTTT. Amino acid sequence: CASSELNSPLHF.

This clonotype was seen ten or more times. The V call is TRBV12-3 or TRBV12-4, the J call TRBJ2-3; 7 bases align to TRBD2. V shed 5 bases and J 2 bases; nucleotides not matched to a gene: 13. This CDR3 contains 17 residues. DNA for the CDR3: TGTGCCAGCAGTCGCAAACTCCGGGACTACCCCACAGATACGCAGTATTTT. Its protein is CASSRKLRDYPTDTQYF.

This clonotype was seen only a few times. The chain recombines TRBV28 with TRBJ2-1; 7 bases are a match to TRBD2. The germline V gene has CDR1 MDHEN and CDR2 SYDVKM. The length of the CDR3 is 14 residues. The J segment lost 3 bases and the V segment lost 8 bases, leaving 7 bases of the junction unmatched. The CDR3 DNA follows: TGTGCCAGCCCTCCGGCGGGGGACTACAATGAGCAGTTCTTC. Translation gives CASPPAGDYNEQFF. The full variable domain, its missing parts supplied by reference TRBV28 and TRBJ2-1, is DVKVTQSSRYLVKRTGEKVFLECVQDMDHENMFWYRQDPGLGLRLIYFSYDVKMKEKGDIPEGYSVSREKKERFSLILESASTNQTSMYLCASPPAGDYNEQFFGPGTRLTVL.

The V gene is TRBV5-4, the J gene TRBJ2-3; the match to TRBD2 covers 7 bases. V gave up 0 bases and J gave up 2 bases; unmatched junction bases: 3. The CDR3 contains 15 residues. Germline CDR1 reads SGHNT; CDR2 reads YYREEE (reference sequence). As DNA, the CDR3 is TGTGCCAGCAGCTTGGGGGGGAGGGCCACAGATACGCAGTATTTT. It yields the protein CASSLGGRATDTQYF.

This clonotype has ten or more counts. The genes are TRBV5-1 and TRBJ2-1; D is undetermined. The V and J ends lost 4 bases and 0 bases respectively, with 14 bases between them. The germline V gene encodes CDR1 SGHRS and CDR2 YFSETQ. This CDR3 has 16 amino acids. The DNA of the CDR3 is TGCGCCAGCAGCCTCGACGGACCGAACTCCTACAATGAGCAGTTCTTC. It codes for CASSLDGPNSYNEQFF.

The V call is TRBV27, the J call TRBJ1-5; D is uncertain. Trimming cost V 0 bases and J 0 bases, with 9 bases left between them. This CDR3 region has 16 residues. Germline CDR1 is MNHEY and CDR2 is SMNVEV (reference sequence). DNA for the CDR3: TGTGCCAGCAGTTTATCGCCCGAATATAGCAATCAGCCCCAGCATTTT. Its translation is CASSLSPEYSNQPQHF.

In its sample, this clonotype was seen many times. The gene calls are TRBV4-1 and TRBJ2-5; D remains ambiguous. CDR3 size: 13 residues. Trimming pared 2 bases from V and 5 bases from J, leaving 9 bases between. Germline CDR1 and CDR2: MGHRA and YSYEKL. The CDR3 nucleotides read TGCGCCAGCAGCCAACCGTCGGCCGAGACCCAGTACTTC. Protein sequence: CASSQPSAETQYF.

This chain joins TRBV7-3 and TRBJ2-3; D perhaps matches TRBD2 (5 bases). Germline V gene sequence: CDR1 SGHTA, CDR2 FQGTGA. This CDR3 region has 15 residues. Trimming pared 4 bases from V and 6 bases from J, leaving 17 bases between. CDR3 DNA: TGTGCCAGCAGCTCCCATACTAGAGGGTCCGATACGCAGTATTTT. This gives the protein CASSSHTRGSDTQYF.

V and J are TRBV20-1 and TRBJ2-7; D is uncertain. The germline CDR1 and CDR2 sequences are DFQATT and SNEGSKA (reference sequence). The CDR3 consists of 14 residues. V was pared by 7 bases and J by 1 base, with 17 bases between. The CDR3 nucleotides read TGCAGTGTAACCCACGTGTCGGGTTCCTACGAGCAGTACTTC. Protein sequence: CSVTHVSGSYEQYF.

V gene TRBV9 combines with J gene TRBJ2-3; D call uncertain. The V and J ends lost 1 base and 3 bases respectively, with 12 bases between them. The length of the CDR3 is 15 residues. Germline CDR1 is SGDLS and CDR2 is YYNGEE. In DNA, the CDR3 is TGTGCCAGCAGCGTAATCGCAGCCGCAACAGATACGCAGTATTTT. Encoded protein: CASSVIAAATDTQYF.